Listed here are 32 T cell receptor beta chains from one sample, sequenced in a study of OX40 agonist ivuxolimab in advanced cancers. Assay: immunoSEQ multiplex PCR; the TCRdb copy retains only in-frame clones and omits some. Of approximately 99,000 clones listed, more than 85% were seen once; the top ten hold around 0.61%. The sequencing used CD4+ or CD8+ T cells sorted from blood, collected in a trial of the OX40 agonist ivuxolimab. The receptors stem from an adult with an advanced solid tumor such as melanoma, head and neck, liver or kidney cancer.

The genes are TRBV5-1 and TRBJ1-1; perhaps TRBD1 as D (5 bases). V lost 3 bases and J 3 bases, leaving 12 bases between the germline ends. In germline, CDR1 is SGHRS, CDR2 YFSETQ. The CDR3 loop spans 14 amino acids. The DNA of the CDR3 is TGCGCCAGCAGCTCGGGGACTGGGGACACTGAAGCTTTCTTT. This translates into CASSSGTGDTEAFF.

CDR3 region: CASAEQRDYGYTF. The CDR3 coding sequence is TGTGCCAGTGCCGAACAGAGGGACTATGGCTACACCTTC. The chain uses TRBV19 and TRBJ1-2; D remains unclear. Trimming left V 8 bases short and J 3 bases short, with 13 bases between. This CDR3 spans 13 amino acids. Per the germline V gene, CDR1 is LNHDA and CDR2 is SQIVND (reference sequence).

V usage is TRBV7-2 and J usage is TRBJ1-6; 10 nucleotides match TRBD1. The CDR3 is made up of 15 amino acids. With 7 bases clipped from V and 10 bases from J, the junction kept 10 bases outside the gene matches. CDR1 SGHTA and CDR2 FQGNSA come from the germline V gene. The CDR3 is CASNLEDRGGSPLHF. CDR3 nucleotide sequence: TGTGCCAGCAACCTAGAGGACAGGGGGGGATCACCCCTCCACTTT.

J is TRBJ2-5 and V is TRBV5-1; D is uncertain. This CDR3 is 13 amino acids long. The germline V gene encodes CDR1 SGHRS and CDR2 YFSETQ. V was trimmed by 1 base and J by 2 bases, leaving 6 bases between them. DNA for the CDR3: TGCGCCAGCAGCTTGCCCCCGCAAGAGACCCAGTACTTC. Protein sequence: CASSLPPQETQYF.

This clone was observed a few times. V usage is TRBV30 and J usage is TRBJ1-1, with no clear D. Trimming took off 4 bases at V and 1 base at J, with 4 bases between the two ends. CDR1 is GTSNPN, CDR2 SVGIG, per germline (reference sequence). This CDR3 comprises 11 residues. The CDR3 sequence: CAWNKNTEAFF. The CDR3 DNA is TGTGCCTGGAACAAGAACACTGAAGCTTTCTTT.

The chain combines TRBV7-8 with TRBJ1-2, with D perhaps TRBD1 (5 bases). The CDR3 covers 15 residues. CDR1 is SGHVS and CDR2 is FQNEAQ in the germline V gene. With 1 base removed from V and 9 bases from J, the gap between germline ends came to 18 bases. Here the CDR3 reads CASSLEGRTSGSYTF. The CDR3 DNA follows: TGTGCCAGCAGCTTAGAGGGACGGACGAGTGGGAGCTACACCTTC.

This chain links TRBV28 with TRBJ2-7; D not certain. CDR3 size: 11 residues. CDR1 is MDHEN, CDR2 SYDVKM, per germline. V was cut by 3 bases and J by 2 bases, with 2 bases left in between. CDR3 protein: CASSLAYEQYF. Written as DNA, the CDR3 is TGTGCCAGCAGTTTGGCCTACGAGCAGTACTTC.

The V and J genes are TRBV6-6 and TRBJ2-7; no clear D gene. V was cut by 8 bases and J by 3 bases, with 11 bases left in between. Per the germline V gene, CDR1 is MNHNY and CDR2 is SVGAGI (reference sequence). This CDR3 region has 12 residues. The CDR3 sequence is CASSGEHYEQYF. CDR3 nucleotides: TGTGCCAGCTCGGGTGAGCACTACGAGCAGTACTTC.

This clone was detected only once. The chain carries TRBV2 and TRBJ2-7; the D gene is possibly TRBD2 (6 bases). The CDR3 totals 12 residues. Trimming removed 6 bases from V and 0 bases from J, with 6 bases in between. CDR1 is SNHLY and CDR2 is FYNNEI in the germline V gene. The CDR3 nucleotides read TGTGCCAGCAGCGGGAGCTCCTACGAGCAGTACTTC. Encoded protein: CASSGSSYEQYF.

CDR3 coding DNA: TGTGCCAGCAGTTCGGGACAGGGTTACTACGAGCAGTACTTC. Its translation: CASSSGQGYYEQYF. The chain employs TRBV6-6 and TRBJ2-7; 9 nucleotides align to TRBD1. The germline gives CDR1 MNHNY, CDR2 SVGAGI (reference sequence). J lost 3 bases, V lost 4 bases, and 4 bases had no gene match. The CDR3 consists of 14 residues.

The chain has TRBV5-4 and TRBJ2-3; D uncertain. Germline values: CDR1 SGHNT, CDR2 YYREEE (reference sequence). The CDR3 totals 15 residues. V was pared by 3 bases and J by 2 bases, with 13 bases between. The CDR3, as DNA: TGTGCCAGCAGCTCCCGACGGGCTAACACAGATACGCAGTATTTT. It translates to CASSSRRANTDTQYF.

The chain links TRBV18 to TRBJ2-7; D is perhaps TRBD1 or TRBD2 (7 bases each). Germline CDR1 and CDR2: KGHSH and LQKENI. The CDR3 length is 18 residues. With 0 bases removed from V and 0 bases from J, the gap between germline ends came to 18 bases. The CDR3 protein is CASSPPSTGTIHSYEQYF. In DNA form, the CDR3 reads TGTGCCAGCTCACCACCATCGACAGGGACTATCCACTCCTACGAGCAGTACTTC.

The chain links TRBV7-8 to TRBJ1-5; 9 bases fit TRBD1. This CDR3 has 21 residues. Germline V gene lookup returns CDR1 SGHVS and CDR2 FQNEAQ. J lost 4 bases, V lost 0 bases, and 19 bases had no gene match. CDR3: CASSLAPAGTGFTGSNQPQHF. The CDR3 nucleotides are TGTGCCAGCAGCTTAGCACCGGCCGGGACAGGGTTTACGGGCTCGAATCAGCCCCAGCATTTT.

The chain recombines TRBV19 with TRBJ1-2; 7 nucleotides align to TRBD1. The CDR3 runs to 14 residues. Trimming took 5 bases from V and 6 from J; bases not matched to a gene: 9. Per the germline V gene, CDR1 is LNHDA and CDR2 is SQIVND (reference sequence). The CDR3 bases are TGTGCCAGTAGTCCTCGACAGGGATTGGATGGCTACACCTTC. It is translated as CASSPRQGLDGYTF.

The chain combines TRBV5-8 with TRBJ2-1; 7 positions agree with TRBD2. Germline V gene lookup returns CDR1 SGHTS and CDR2 YDEGEE. The ends lost 4 bases at V and 4 bases at J; junction bases unmatched: 8. This CDR3 region has 15 residues. The CDR3 reads CASSGGLVPYNEQFF. The CDR3 DNA reads TGTGCCAGCAGCGGCGGACTAGTCCCATACAATGAGCAGTTCTTC.

The CDR3 is CASSGGGPYNEQFF. The CDR3 DNA follows: TGCGCCAGCAGTGGCGGGGGTCCCTACAATGAGCAGTTCTTC. V is TRBV10-1 and J is TRBJ2-1; the match to TRBD2 covers 7 bases. After removal of 4 bases from V and 2 bases from J, the junction contained 2 bases not matched to a gene. The CDR3 consists of 14 residues. Germline V gene sequence: CDR1 WNHNN, CDR2 SYGVQD (reference sequence).

There are a few counts of this clone. The chain carries TRBV4-2 and TRBJ2-7, with TRBD1 matching 9 bases. The CDR3 has 16 amino acids. Germline V CDR1 and CDR2: LGHNA, YNFKEQ. V was clipped by 2 bases and J by 1 base; unmatched bases: 6. Written as DNA, the CDR3 is TGTGCCAGCAGCCAAACCGGGACAGGGAGGTCCTACGAGCAGTACTTC. Translating it yields CASSQTGTGRSYEQYF.

Only a few counts were recorded for this clone. The rearrangement uses TRBV10-3 and TRBJ1-5, with a possible D match to TRBD1 (5 bases). The germline CDR1 and CDR2 sequences are ENHRY and SYGVKD. The CDR3 loop spans 14 amino acids. V shed 3 bases and J shed 7 bases, with 13 bases lying between them. The CDR3 sequence is CAISDLRGQQPQHF. CDR3 nucleotide sequence: TGTGCCATCAGTGATCTAAGGGGCCAACAGCCCCAGCATTTT.

The rearrangement links TRBV5-1 to TRBJ2-7; 14 nucleotides line up with TRBD2. This CDR3 comprises 16 residues. CDR1 is SGHRS and CDR2 is YFSETQ in the germline V gene. V shed 0 bases, J shed 9 bases, and the junction held 8 bases outside the gene matches. The CDR3 reads CASSLGPGLAGAPQYF. The CDR3, as DNA: TGCGCCAGCAGCTTGGGGCCGGGACTAGCGGGAGCCCCGCAGTACTTC. The full variable domain, rest sourced from reference TRBV5-1 and TRBJ2-7, is KAGVTQTPRYLIKTRGQQVTLSCSPISGHRSVSWYQQTPGQGLQFLFEYFSETQRNKGNFPGRFSGRQFSNSRSEMNVSTLELGDSALYLCASSLGPGLAGAPQYFGPGTRLTVT.

The gene calls are TRBV4-1 and TRBJ1-3, with TRBD1 identical over 7 bases. CDR3 size: 16 residues. Germline V gene lookup returns CDR1 MGHRA and CDR2 YSYEKL. J gave up 2 bases and V 4 bases, and 8 bases lay outside the gene matches. The CDR3 DNA follows: TGCGCCAGCAGCCGGACCGGACAGGAGGCTGGAAACACCATATATTTT. Residues: CASSRTGQEAGNTIYF.

CDR3 sequence reads: CASSELLPDGELFF. The DNA of the CDR3 is TGTGCCAGCAGTGAATTACTGCCGGATGGGGAACTGTTTTTT. This rearrangement joins TRBV6-1 to TRBJ1-4; D gene ambiguous. Trimming took 2 bases from V and 12 from J, leaving 16 bases between them. Germline-derived CDR1 and CDR2 are MNHNS and SASEGT. The CDR3 is 14 amino acids.

CDR3 loop: CASSVEVGGKNIQYF. DNA of the CDR3: TGTGCCAGCAGCGTAGAGGTCGGGGGCAAAAACATTCAGTACTTC. The chain couples TRBV9 to TRBJ2-4; possibly TRBD2 for D (6 bases). The V end was cut by 0 bases, the J end by 3 bases, with 10 bases between. This CDR3 region has 15 residues. Germline assignment: CDR1 SGDLS and CDR2 YYNGEE.

The V call is TRBV2, the J call TRBJ2-7, with unresolved D. This CDR3 comprises 11 residues. CDR1 is SNHLY, CDR2 FYNNEI, per germline. The V gene lost 6 bases and the J gene lost 3 bases, with 6 bases spanning the gap. CDR3 nucleotide sequence: TGTGCCAGCAGGAGTCTCTACGAGCAGTACTTC. This gives the protein CASRSLYEQYF.

V and J are TRBV5-4 and TRBJ2-2; perhaps TRBD1 as D (6 bases). V lost 7 bases to trimming and J lost 0 bases, with 19 bases between them. Germline lookup yields CDR1 SGHNT and CDR2 YYREEE (reference sequence). The CDR3 is 17 residues long. The CDR3 spells CASSGHTASANTGELFF. The CDR3 nucleotides read TGTGCCAGCTCGGGACACACAGCTTCGGCGAACACCGGGGAGCTGTTTTTT.

The chain has TRBV12-5 and TRBJ2-2, with a possible D match to TRBD1 (6 bases). V was shortened by 2 bases and J by 4 bases, with 11 bases between the two germline ends. Germline V gene lookup returns CDR1 LGHNT and CDR2 FRNRAP. There are 15 residues in the CDR3. The CDR3 region has the DNA TGTGCTAGTGGTTTGATACAGGGTGGCACCGGGGAGCTGTTTTTT. Protein: CASGLIQGGTGELFF.

The chain employs TRBV18 and TRBJ2-6; the match to TRBD1 covers 8 bases. Germline trimming cut 3 bases from V and 0 bases from J; bases unmatched to any gene: 7. Germline CDR1 KGHSH, CDR2 LQKENI. CDR3 length equals 18 residues. The CDR3 is CASSPATGVGSGANVLTF. The CDR3 DNA reads as TGTGCCAGCTCACCCGCGACAGGGGTTGGCTCTGGGGCCAACGTCCTGACTTTC.

J is TRBJ2-5 and V is TRBV18; D not resolved. Germline loops: CDR1 KGHSH, CDR2 LQKENI. This CDR3 spans 12 amino acids. Trimming stripped 5 bases from V and 5 bases from J, with 9 bases between. The CDR3 here is CASSSSGETQYF. CDR3 nucleotide sequence: TGTGCCAGCTCATCTTCCGGGGAGACCCAGTACTTC.

The chain uses TRBV2 and TRBJ2-1; 9 bases match TRBD2. The CDR3 runs to 14 residues. V lost 5 bases to trimming and J lost 4 bases; unmatched junction nucleotides: 3. Germline lookup yields CDR1 SNHLY and CDR2 FYNNEI. The CDR3: CASSPSGKYNEQFF. CDR3 DNA sequence: TGTGCCAGCAGTCCTAGCGGGAAGTACAATGAGCAGTTCTTC.

This clone is a singleton in its sample. The genes are TRBV11-2 and TRBJ2-2, with TRBD1 as a possible D gene (6 bases). Germline V gene lookup returns CDR1 SGHAT and CDR2 FQNNGV. Trimming left V 3 bases short and J 4 bases short, with 9 bases between. This CDR3 comprises 14 residues. The CDR3 DNA reads TGTGCCAGCAGCTTTGGCAGGGGCACCGGGGAGCTGTTTTTT. Translated: CASSFGRGTGELFF.

The V call is TRBV11-3, the J call TRBJ2-7; TRBD1 agrees at 7 bases. CDR3 length: 15 amino acids. Trimming cost V 4 bases and J 0 bases; bases outside gene matches: 6. CDR1 is SGHNT, CDR2 YENEEA, per germline. Written as DNA, the CDR3 is TGTGCCAGCAGCTCAGGACAGGCCAGCTCCTACGAGCAGTACTTC. This translates into CASSSGQASSYEQYF.

This sequence joins TRBV14 and TRBJ2-7; tentatively, D is TRBD1 or TRBD2 (7 bases each). The CDR3 runs 13 residues. Germline V gene data show CDR1 as SGHDN and CDR2 as FVKESK. V lost 4 bases and J 9 bases, leaving 16 bases between the germline ends. CDR3 region: CASSPFSGGVQYF. The CDR3 region has the DNA TGTGCCAGCAGCCCCTTCTCAGGGGGGGTGCAGTACTTC.

The chain recombines TRBV10-3 with TRBJ1-5, with 12 nucleotides matching TRBD1. Germline trimming cut 9 bases from V and 5 bases from J; bases unmatched to any gene: 2. Germline CDR1 reads ENHRY; CDR2 reads SYGVKD. The CDR3 is 13 amino acids. CDR3 amino acids: CAMGQGADQPQHF. The CDR3 coding sequence is TGTGCCATGGGACAGGGGGCAGATCAGCCCCAGCATTTT.